This TCR beta chain is from a study of blood T cell repertoires in COVID-19. Repertoires were generated with immunoSEQ multiplex PCR, while TCRdb's copy carries only in-frame clones and drops some. The sample shows around 150,000 clones, 70% to 85% of them seen only once. A few counts support this clone. Sequencing input: peripheral blood. This sequence originates from a middle-aged woman with COVID-19, enrolled during active disease.

The CDR3 nucleotides are TGTGCCAGCAGCTTCGACAGGTCCAACGAGCAGTACTTC. The encoded protein is CASSFDRSNEQYF. The chain employs TRBV13 and TRBJ2-7; TRBD1 is a possible D gene (6 bases). Trimming pared 3 bases from V and 5 bases from J, leaving 11 bases between. CDR1 and CDR2 (germline): PRHDT, FYEKMQ (reference sequence). The CDR3 loop spans 13 amino acids.